This is a list of T cell receptor beta chains from one sample in a study of glioma-infiltrating T cells after dendritic cell vaccination. Repertoires were generated with immunoSEQ multiplex PCR, while TCRdb's copy carries only in-frame clones and drops some. The sample includes about 82,000 clones, roughly four fifths seen only once; the top ten take 6.8%. The sample was blood, taken after dendritic cell vaccination. The receptors were sampled from a human donor with glioblastoma. Both conserved end residues are part of each CDR3. Fields, in order: clone size, J gene, D gene, V gene, CDR3 length, CDR3 DNA, CDR3 protein. D genes are given only for firm matches. Size values are once, few and many counts, or a class for expanded clones, and some rows have none.

>.|TRBJ1-2|TRBD1|TRBV4-2|15
TGTGCCAGCAGCCCAGGACAGGCCACCTTCTATGGCTACACCTTC
CASSPGQATFYGYTF
>.|TRBJ2-5|TRBD2|TRBV2|14
TGTGCCAGCGGTGGGGGGACTAACCAAGAGACCCAGTACTTC
CASGGGTNQETQYF
>once|TRBJ2-7|TRBD1|TRBV4-2|15
TGTGCCAGCAGCCAAGGGACAGGTGCTACCTACGAGCAGTACTTC
CASSQGTGATYEQYF
>once|TRBJ1-5|TRBD1|TRBV7-2|14
TGTGCCAGCAGCTGGACAGGGGATAATCAGCCCCAGCATTTT
CASSWTGDNQPQHF
>.|TRBJ2-2|.|TRBV4-1|17
TGCGCCAGCAGCCACCTTAGATTAGACTCCCAACACGGGGAGCTGTTTTTT
CASSHLRLDSQHGELFF
>.|TRBJ2-2|TRBD1|TRBV7-2|16
TGTGCCAGCAGATATTACCCCGGGACAGAGGGCGGGGAGCTGTTTTTT
CASRYYPGTEGGELFF
>once|TRBJ2-4|TRBD2|TRBV7-2|16
TGTGCCAGCAGCTTGATCTGGCCGGGGGAGGGAAACATTCAGTACTTC
CASSLIWPGEGNIQYF
>.|TRBJ1-1|TRBD1|TRBV27|17
TGTGCCAGCAGTTCATTCCGGGACAGGGTCTTAAAGCCTGAAGCTTTCTTT
CASSSFRDRVLKPEAFF
>.|TRBJ2-7|.|TRBV6-1|11
TGTGCCAGCAGTGCCCTTTACGAGCAGTACTTC
CASSALYEQYF
>once|TRBJ2-3|.|TRBV2|15
TGTGCCAGCAGTGGACTGGGGGGGCTCGAGGATACGCAGTATTTT
CASSGLGGLEDTQYF
>.|TRBJ1-1|TRBD1|TRBV20-1|10
TGCAGTGCCCCCGACAGGGAGGCTTTCTTT
CSAPDREAFF
>.|TRBJ1-1|.|TRBV10-3|15
TGTGCCATCAGTGTATTGGCGGGGGCGGACACTGAAGCTTTCTTT
CAISVLAGADTEAFF
>.|TRBJ2-1|TRBD1|TRBV9|14
TGTGCCAGCAGCGCCCCGACAGGGGCCAATGAGCAGTTCTTC
CASSAPTGANEQFF
>.|TRBJ1-6|.|TRBV6-5|13
TGTGCCAGCAGTTACAGACTAAATTCACCCCTCCACTTT
CASSYRLNSPLHF
>.|TRBJ2-3|TRBD2|TRBV18|14
TGTGCCAGTAAGCGGGGCCTCAGCACAGATACGCAGTATTTT
CASKRGLSTDTQYF
>.|TRBJ1-5|.|TRBV2|14
TGTGCCAGCAGTACACAGGGTAGCAATCAGCCCCAGCATTTT
CASSTQGSNQPQHF
>.|TRBJ2-6|TRBD1|TRBV4-1|17
TGCGCCAGCAGCCACGGGACAGCCCGAACTGGGGCCAACGTCCTGACTTTC
CASSHGTARTGANVLTF
>.|TRBJ2-7|.|TRBV6-1|12
TGTGCCAGCAGTGTTTGGGGGCTCGAGCAGTACTTC
CASSVWGLEQYF
>.|TRBJ1-2|.|TRBV4-1|16
TGCGCCAGCAGCCAAGAGATCTCCCGGAGGGAATATGGCTACACCTTC
CASSQEISRREYGYTF
>.|TRBJ2-1|.|TRBV7-9|14
TGTGCCAGCGGGGCCAGCTGGGCCTACAATGAGCAGTTCTTC
CASGASWAYNEQFF
>.|TRBJ1-2|.|TRBV4-3|15
TGCGCCAGCAGCCAAGATGATTCAGGGGCCTATGGCTACACCTTC
CASSQDDSGAYGYTF
>.|TRBJ2-2|TRBD2|TRBV4-1|19
TGCGCCAGCAGCATGAGCCGGGACTACCTCGAACAGAACACCGGGGAGCTGTTTTTT
CASSMSRDYLEQNTGELFF
>.|TRBJ1-1|.|TRBV5-8|15
TGTGCCAGCAGCTTGCTGTCAGTCATGAACACTGAAGCTTTCTTT
CASSLLSVMNTEAFF
>.|TRBJ2-3|TRBD2|TRBV6-4|15
TGTGCCAGCAGTGAAACAGCGGGGGGGCAAGATACGCAGTATTTT
CASSETAGGQDTQYF
>.|TRBJ1-5|.|TRBV4-1|16
TGCGCCAGCAGCCAAGCCGGTTCGGGGTCGGATCAGCCCCAGCATTTT
CASSQAGSGSDQPQHF
>.|TRBJ1-1|.|TRBV2|13
TGTGCCAGCAGTGTCGGGGGGCACACTGAAGCTTTCTTT
CASSVGGHTEAFF
>.|TRBJ2-1|TRBD2|TRBV7-7|15
TGTGCTAGCAGCGCGGGACTAGCGGGGAACAATGAGCAGTTCTTC
CASSAGLAGNNEQFF
>.|TRBJ1-2|TRBD1|TRBV7-9|15
TGTGCCAGCAGGACAAGGACAGGGTCTAGCTATGGCTACACCTTC
CASRTRTGSSYGYTF
>.|TRBJ1-4|TRBD1|TRBV27|17
TGTGCCAGCAGTCAACGGGACAGGTATGCAACTAATGAAAAACTGTTTTTT
CASSQRDRYATNEKLFF
>.|TRBJ1-2|TRBD1|TRBV19|12
TGTGCCAGTTTGGGACAGGACTATGGCTACACCTTC
CASLGQDYGYTF
>.|TRBJ2-2|TRBD1|TRBV9|17
TGTGCCAGCAGCGTAGGAAGGACAGGGACGTTAGACGGGGAGCTGTTTTTT
CASSVGRTGTLDGELFF
>once|TRBJ2-2|.|TRBV5-6|15
TGTGCCAGCAGCGTTACGGGACAGAACACCGGGGAGCTGTTTTTT
CASSVTGQNTGELFF
>.|TRBJ1-5|.|TRBV2|18
TGTGCCAGCAGCGCGCGGAGGGTAGGGGTGAATAGCAATCAGCCCCAGCATTTT
CASSARRVGVNSNQPQHF
>.|TRBJ1-3|.|TRBV29-1|15
TGCAGCGTTGAATCCGGTGAGCAGGCAGGAAACACCATATATTTT
CSVESGEQAGNTIYF
>.|TRBJ1-6|.|TRBV5-1|14
TGCGCCAGCAGCTTGACAGCTGGGAATTCACCCCTCCACTTT
CASSLTAGNSPLHF
>.|TRBJ2-2|.|TRBV18|15
TGTGCCAGCTCACCATCCGGGGTCCACACCGGGGAGCTGTTTTTT
CASSPSGVHTGELFF
>.|TRBJ2-2|.|TRBV19|15
TGTGCCAGTAGTCCACAGGGTTCGAACACCGGGGAGCTGTTTTTT
CASSPQGSNTGELFF
>.|TRBJ2-1|.|TRBV6-4|14
TGTGCCAGCAGTGGCGCACAGGGGGGGAATGAGCAGTTCTTC
CASSGAQGGNEQFF
>.|TRBJ2-1|TRBD2|TRBV5-4|15
TGTGCCAGCAGCTTGGTACTAGCGGGGGGCGGTGAGCAGTTCTTC
CASSLVLAGGGEQFF
>.|TRBJ2-4|TRBD1|TRBV4-2|15
TGTGCCAGCAGCCTTGAGGGGACAGGGGAGAACATTCAGTACTTC
CASSLEGTGENIQYF
>.|TRBJ2-7|.|TRBV18|15
TGTGCCAGCTCACCAACCCTCCAGGGAGGTCCTGAGCAGTACTTC
CASSPTLQGGPEQYF
>.|TRBJ2-1|.|TRBV2|14
TGTGCCAGCAAATTTGAACAGGCCTACAATGAGCAGTTCTTC
CASKFEQAYNEQFF
>.|TRBJ1-5|.|TRBV10-3|15
TGTGCCATCAGTGAAATGGAGGGTGGAAATCAGCCCCAGCATTTT
CAISEMEGGNQPQHF
>.|TRBJ1-2|TRBD1|TRBV7-9|15
TGTGCCAGCAGCCCCTCCGGGACAGGCTTAGGGGGCTACACCTTC
CASSPSGTGLGGYTF
>.|TRBJ2-5|.|TRBV7-3|15
TGTGCCAGCAGCCCTAGGACAAGGCCAGGGGAGACCCAGTACTTC
CASSPRTRPGETQYF
>few|TRBJ2-7|TRBD1|TRBV5-4|16
TGTGCCAGCAGCCCCGGCGGGGACAGGGCAAACTACGAGCAGTACTTC
CASSPGGDRANYEQYF
>once|TRBJ1-1|TRBD1|TRBV5-1|12
TGCGCCAGCAGCGAACCGACAGGGGACGCTTTCTTT
CASSEPTGDAFF
>.|TRBJ2-2|.|TRBV5-1|13
TGCGCCAGCAGCTTGGGAATTGGGCGGGAGCTGTTTTTT
CASSLGIGRELFF
>.|TRBJ2-2|.|TRBV29-1|14
TGCAGCGTTCCTTGGACAGCGGACACCGGGGAGCTGTTTTTT
CSVPWTADTGELFF
>.|TRBJ2-7|.|TRBV9|15
TGTGCCAGCAGCGTAGGTAGGTCAGGCTCCTACGAGCAGTACTTC
CASSVGRSGSYEQYF
>.|TRBJ2-1|.|TRBV2|12
TGTGCCAGCAGTGCCGTATTCAATGAGCAGTTCTTC
CASSAVFNEQFF
>.|TRBJ1-3|TRBD1|TRBV6-4|16
TGTGCCAGCTCCCGGACAGGGCCTGTCTCTGGAAACACCATATATTTT
CASSRTGPVSGNTIYF
>once|TRBJ1-2|TRBD1|TRBV5-1|14
TGCGCCAGCAGCCCCGGGACAGAGACCTATGGCTACACCTTC
CASSPGTETYGYTF
>.|TRBJ1-4|.|TRBV19|15
TGTGCCAGTAGTCCCCTTTACAGGGATGACGAAAAACTGTTTTTT
CASSPLYRDDEKLFF
>.|TRBJ2-2|TRBD1|TRBV6-4|17
TGTGCCAGCAGTGACTCGGACAGGGGGCATGACACCGGGGAGCTGTTTTTT
CASSDSDRGHDTGELFF
>.|TRBJ2-1|TRBD1|TRBV5-8|15
TGTGCCAGCAGCTTGGTGGGACAGAGATACAATGAGCAGTTCTTC
CASSLVGQRYNEQFF
>.|TRBJ2-5|.|TRBV14|14
TGTGCCAGCAGCCAGGACTGGGACCAAGAGACCCAGTACTTC
CASSQDWDQETQYF
>.|TRBJ2-4|TRBD2|TRBV29-1|13
TGCAGCGTAGTAGCGGGGACAAAAAACATTCAGTACTTC
CSVVAGTKNIQYF